The sequence of this T cell receptor beta chain was determined in a study of shared clonotypes between healthy human individuals. There are a few counts of this clone. This was a deep-level run. How the authors handled the data: ImmunoSEQ supplied junction-only sequences lacking quality scores, so filtering was different. Produced via immunoSEQ multiplex PCR; TCRdb's table is partial and in-frame only. V and J calls and clone size are copied from that table; D and trimming were computed from the DNA. The sample holds around 440,000 clones, 70% to 80% seen once. Every donor was a Caucasian adult from Nashville, Tennessee. Samples left unsorted employed 80 million to 95 million PBMCs for genomic DNA. CDR3 length equals 15 residues. V was clipped by 0 bases and J by 3 bases, with 11 bases between them. CDR1 and CDR2 from the germline V gene are SGDLS and YYNGEE.

Sequencing was performed on PBMCs. J is TRBJ2-3 and V is TRBV9, with D perhaps TRBD1 (5 bases). This sequence originates from a woman between 40 and 55 years old in good health. Some clones in this sample may be carry-over from other donors' samples. The CDR3 bases are TGTGCCAGCAGCGTAGTGAACAGGCCAACAGATACGCAGTATTTT. Its translation: CASSVVNRPTDTQYF.